These T cell receptor beta chains were read from a single sample in a study of blood T cells in healthy people across ages. TCRdb re-called the 5' RACE reads with MiXCR, one entry per CDR3 protein. The data hold fewer than 2,000,000 distinct CDR3 sequences, with about 39% observed a single time. The source material was blood. These receptor sequences come from a human donor in good health. CDR3s include the opening cysteine and the closing phenylalanine or tryptophan. D genes are given only for firm matches. Rows give clone size only sometimes, using once, few, many, or a class for an expanded clone.

J: TRBJ2-7
size: NA
length: 14
D: NA
V: TRBV10-3
DNA: TGTGCCATCAGTGAGACGACAGGCCCCTACGAGCGGTACTTC
CDR3: CAISETTGPYERYF

J: TRBJ1-1
size: NA
length: 14
D: TRBD1
V: TRBV29-1
DNA: TGCAGCGTCCGACAGGGTTCACGGGACACTGAAGCTTTCTTT
CDR3: CSVRQGSRDTEAFF

J: TRBJ2-6
size: NA
length: 18
D: NA
V: TRBV5-5
DNA: TGTGCCAGCAGCTTCCACCCGGGGGGCACCTCTGGGGCCAACGTCCCGACTTTC
CDR3: CASSFHPGGTSGANVPTF

J: TRBJ2-7
size: NA
length: 14
D: NA
V: TRBV11-2
DNA: TGTGCCAGCAGCCCCGGTGCAGGGGCGTACGAGCAGTACTTC
CDR3: CASSPGAGAYEQYF

J: TRBJ1-2
size: once
length: 15
D: NA
V: TRBV7-2
DNA: TGTGCCAGCAGCTTAAGGGCAGGGACCAACTATGGCTACACCTTC
CDR3: CASSLRAGTNYGYTF

J: TRBJ2-5
size: NA
length: 15
D: TRBD2
V: TRBV7-8
DNA: TGTGCCAGCAGCTTAGCACTAGCGGGTCGAGAGACCCAGTACTTC
CDR3: CASSLALAGRETQYF

J: TRBJ2-1
size: NA
length: 16
D: TRBD1
V: TRBV5-1
DNA: TGCGCCAGCGGCCCCGGGACAGGCAGCTCCTACAATGAGCAGTTCTTC
CDR3: CASGPGTGSSYNEQFF

J: TRBJ1-5
size: many
length: 16
D: NA
V: TRBV6-2/TRBV6-3
DNA: TGTGCCAGCAGTGGGGAGACCCCGGGTGGCAATCAGCCCCAGCATTTT
CDR3: CASSGETPGGNQPQHF

J: TRBJ1-2
size: NA
length: 15
D: TRBD1
V: TRBV12-3/TRBV12-4
DNA: TGTGCCAGCAGTCGACAGGGTCCAAGCTACTATGGCTACACCTTC
CDR3: CASSRQGPSYYGYTF

J: TRBJ2-2
size: NA
length: 12
D: TRBD1
V: TRBV7-9
DNA: TGTGCCAGCATCGACAGGGCTGGGGAGCTGTTTTTT
CDR3: CASIDRAGELFF

J: TRBJ1-1
size: NA
length: 15
D: NA
V: TRBV4-3
DNA: TGCGCCAGCAGCCAAGACGGACAGATGAACACTGAAGCTTTCTTT
CDR3: CASSQDGQMNTEAFF

J: TRBJ1-1
size: NA
length: 14
D: NA
V: TRBV15
DNA: TGTGCCACCAGCAGAGGGACAGCGAACACTGAAGCTTTCTTT
CDR3: CATSRGTANTEAFF

J: TRBJ2-7
size: NA
length: 16
D: NA
V: TRBV29-1
DNA: TGCAGCGCCCGGGGGTTGACAGGGTTATCCGCCTACGAGCAGTACTTC
CDR3: CSARGLTGLSAYEQYF

J: TRBJ2-1
size: NA
length: 14
D: NA
V: TRBV7-2
DNA: TGTGCCAGCAGCTTAACAGGGTGGTTAGATGAGCAGTTCTTC
CDR3: CASSLTGWLDEQFF

J: TRBJ1-4
size: NA
length: 14
D: NA
V: TRBV7-2
DNA: TGTGCCAGCAGCTCTCATAGGGGGGATGAAAAACTGTTTTTT
CDR3: CASSSHRGDEKLFF

J: TRBJ2-1
size: NA
length: 16
D: NA
V: TRBV4-3
DNA: TGCGCCAGCAGCCAAGGACCGGGACCAGCGACCAATGAGCAGTTCTTT
CDR3: CASSQGPGPATNEQFF

J: TRBJ2-7
size: few
length: 15
D: TRBD1
V: TRBV5-4
DNA: TGTGCCAGCAGCGGACCCGGGACAGGGCTCGACGAGCAGTACTTC
CDR3: CASSGPGTGLDEQYF

J: TRBJ2-7
size: NA
length: 17
D: NA
V: TRBV7-2
DNA: TGTGCCAGCAGCTTACGCTCAACAGGGCGATATCCTTACGAGCAGTACTTC
CDR3: CASSLRSTGRYPYEQYF

J: TRBJ2-7
size: NA
length: 16
D: NA
V: TRBV11-2
DNA: TGTGCCAGCTTCGGGGCGGGATCGCCCTCCTACAATGAGCAGTACTTC
CDR3: CASFGAGSPSYNEQYF

J: TRBJ2-7
size: NA
length: 14
D: NA
V: TRBV15
DNA: TGTGCCACCAGCAGAGATATGGGGGGCTACGAGCAGTACTTC
CDR3: CATSRDMGGYEQYF

J: TRBJ2-3
size: once
length: 15
D: NA
V: TRBV5-1
DNA: TGCGCCAGCACCGTAAGGGACTCTGGCACAGATACGCAGTATTTT
CDR3: CASTVRDSGTDTQYF

J: TRBJ2-1
size: NA
length: 13
D: TRBD1
V: TRBV27
DNA: TGTGCAACCGCCGGACAGGGGTACAATGAGCAGTTCTTC
CDR3: CATAGQGYNEQFF

J: TRBJ2-1
size: once
length: 13
D: NA
V: TRBV7-9
DNA: TGTGCCAGCAGCTTTCGGCTGGACGGTGAGCAGTTCTTC
CDR3: CASSFRLDGEQFF

J: TRBJ2-5
size: NA
length: 14
D: TRBD2
V: TRBV9
DNA: TGTGCCAGCTCCCGTAGCGGGGTAGTAGAGACCCAGTACTTC
CDR3: CASSRSGVVETQYF

J: TRBJ1-1
size: NA
length: 14
D: NA
V: TRBV18
DNA: TGTGCCAGCTCACAGGGACTAATGAACACTGAAGCTTTCTTT
CDR3: CASSQGLMNTEAFF

J: TRBJ2-1
size: NA
length: 11
D: NA
V: TRBV6-2/TRBV6-3
DNA: TGTGCCAGCAGTACCCCAAGCGAGCAGTTCTTC
CDR3: CASSTPSEQFF

J: TRBJ2-5
size: NA
length: 15
D: NA
V: TRBV7-2
DNA: TGTGCCAGCAGCTTAGCTGGCGGGGCTGTGGAGACCCAGTACTTC
CDR3: CASSLAGGAVETQYF

J: TRBJ2-7
size: NA
length: 14
D: TRBD2
V: TRBV11-2
DNA: TGTGCCAGCACCCGCGGAGCGGGGTTCGGCGAGCAGTACTTC
CDR3: CASTRGAGFGEQYF

J: TRBJ1-1
size: NA
length: 12
D: NA
V: TRBV10-3
DNA: TGTGCCATCCAAGGACAGAACACTGAAGCTTTCTTT
CDR3: CAIQGQNTEAFF

J: TRBJ2-7
size: NA
length: 14
D: TRBD2
V: TRBV4-3
DNA: TGCGCCAGCGGCCAAGATACGGGGGGGCTCGAGCAGTACTTC
CDR3: CASGQDTGGLEQYF

J: TRBJ2-7
size: many
length: 11
D: NA
V: TRBV11-2
DNA: TGTGCCAGCAGCTTAGCGGCGGAGCAGTACTTC
CDR3: CASSLAAEQYF

J: TRBJ1-1
size: NA
length: 15
D: NA
V: TRBV6-6
DNA: TGTGCCAGCAGTCCAATCAGACAGGCGAACACTGAAGCTTTCTTT
CDR3: CASSPIRQANTEAFF

J: TRBJ2-1
size: few
length: 15
D: NA
V: TRBV3-1
DNA: TGTGCCAGCAGCCAAGATCTTTCGGGGTCGGATGAGCAGTTCTTC
CDR3: CASSQDLSGSDEQFF

J: TRBJ1-2
size: NA
length: 14
D: NA
V: TRBV20-1
DNA: TGCAGTGCCCTACTGGGGGGCGCGGACTATGGCTACACCTTC
CDR3: CSALLGGADYGYTF

J: TRBJ2-1
size: few
length: 13
D: TRBD1
V: TRBV18
DNA: TGTGCCAGCTCGTACAGGGGGGCGAATGAGCAGTTCTTC
CDR3: CASSYRGANEQFF

J: TRBJ2-4
size: many
length: 16
D: NA
V: TRBV5-6
DNA: TGTGCCAGCAGCTTGCAGGTTGCAGGGTCCAAAAACATTCAGTACTTC
CDR3: CASSLQVAGSKNIQYF

J: TRBJ2-7
size: NA
length: 14
D: TRBD1
V: TRBV28
DNA: TGTGCCAGCACCCTGAGGACAGGGGGGTACGAGCAGTACTTC
CDR3: CASTLRTGGYEQYF

J: TRBJ1-2
size: NA
length: 13
D: TRBD1
V: TRBV20-1
DNA: TGCAGTGCTAGAGATGGGACAGGGGCTCAGTACACCTTC
CDR3: CSARDGTGAQYTF

J: TRBJ2-5
size: NA
length: 15
D: NA
V: TRBV20-1
DNA: TGCAGTGCTCCCCGGGGGGCGGGGTACCAAGAGACCCAGTACTTC
CDR3: CSAPRGAGYQETQYF

J: TRBJ2-7
size: few
length: 14
D: TRBD2
V: TRBV20-1
DNA: TGCAGTAGCCCACGGAGACTAGCGGTATACGAGCAGTACTTC
CDR3: CSSPRRLAVYEQYF

J: TRBJ2-5
size: few
length: 14
D: NA
V: TRBV3-1
DNA: TGTGCCAGCAGCCATGGGACTCGCAGGGCGACCCAGTACTTC
CDR3: CASSHGTRRATQYF

J: TRBJ2-7
size: NA
length: 13
D: NA
V: TRBV5-1
DNA: TGCGCCAGCAGACGGACAGTTGAATACGAGCAGTACTTC
CDR3: CASRRTVEYEQYF

J: TRBJ2-6
size: NA
length: 15
D: NA
V: TRBV5-1
DNA: TGCGCCAGCAGCTTGTGGAGGGATGGGGCCAACGTCCTGACTTTC
CDR3: CASSLWRDGANVLTF

J: TRBJ2-5
size: NA
length: 15
D: TRBD2
V: TRBV2
DNA: TGTGCCAGCAGTGAACAGTCTAGCGGGGAAGAGACCCAGTACTTC
CDR3: CASSEQSSGEETQYF

J: TRBJ1-1
size: NA
length: 13
D: NA
V: TRBV29-1
DNA: TGCAGCGTTGTACAGCTCATGAACACTGAAGCTTTCTTT
CDR3: CSVVQLMNTEAFF

J: TRBJ2-3
size: many
length: 13
D: TRBD1
V: TRBV20-1
DNA: TGCAGTGCTAGGCAGGGGGCTGTAGATACGCAGTATTTT
CDR3: CSARQGAVDTQYF

J: TRBJ1-5
size: NA
length: 13
D: NA
V: TRBV12-3/TRBV12-4
DNA: TGTGCCAGCACCACGGGCGGAGTTCAGCCCCAGCATTTT
CDR3: CASTTGGVQPQHF

J: TRBJ2-3
size: once
length: 14
D: NA
V: TRBV5-1
DNA: TGCGCCAGCAGCCCGGAAGGGCCTGAAGATACGCAGTATTTT
CDR3: CASSPEGPEDTQYF

J: TRBJ2-5
size: NA
length: 14
D: TRBD2
V: TRBV30
DNA: TGTGCCCGTGAGGGGGCTAGCGGGGTAGAGACCCAGTACTTC
CDR3: CAREGASGVETQYF

J: TRBJ1-2
size: few
length: 15
D: NA
V: TRBV4-3
DNA: TGCGCCAGCAGCCTCTCGTTAGGGGAGGGCTATGGCTACACCTTC
CDR3: CASSLSLGEGYGYTF

J: TRBJ2-1
size: NA
length: 16
D: TRBD2
V: TRBV3-1
DNA: TGTGCCAGCAGCCAAGATAGCACTAGCGGGGGGGCTGAGCAGTTCTTC
CDR3: CASSQDSTSGGAEQFF

J: TRBJ1-2
size: few
length: 12
D: NA
V: TRBV7-9
DNA: TGTGCCAGCAGCATGTCCTACTATGGCTACACCTTC
CDR3: CASSMSYYGYTF

J: TRBJ1-5
size: few
length: 15
D: NA
V: TRBV7-2
DNA: TGTGCCAGCAGCTTAATTTCGCAGGACAATCAGCCCCAGCATTTT
CDR3: CASSLISQDNQPQHF

J: TRBJ2-7
size: few
length: 15
D: TRBD1
V: TRBV4-2
DNA: TGTGCCAGCAGCCAAGATTGGGACAGCGGCTACGAGCAGTACTTC
CDR3: CASSQDWDSGYEQYF

J: TRBJ2-1
size: NA
length: 14
D: NA
V: TRBV4-2
DNA: TGTGCCAGCAGCCAAGATCGGCGGGGACCTGAGCAGTTCTTC
CDR3: CASSQDRRGPEQFF

J: TRBJ1-6
size: few
length: 16
D: NA
V: TRBV12-3/TRBV12-4
DNA: TGTGCCAGCAGTTCCTCCAGCCGGGACCTTCATTCACCCCTCCACTTT
CDR3: CASSSSSRDLHSPLHF

J: TRBJ1-2
size: NA
length: 13
D: TRBD1
V: TRBV12-3/TRBV12-4
DNA: TGTGCCAGCAGGGACAGGGAGAACTATGGCTACACCTTC
CDR3: CASRDRENYGYTF

J: TRBJ2-5
size: NA
length: 16
D: NA
V: TRBV20-1
DNA: TGCAGTGCTAGAGAAGGAACAGGGAGTATTCGAGAGACCCAGTACTTC
CDR3: CSAREGTGSIRETQYF

J: TRBJ1-1
size: NA
length: 13
D: NA
V: TRBV7-2
DNA: TGTGCCAGCAGCCCACACAGTAGCACTGAAGCTTTCTTT
CDR3: CASSPHSSTEAFF

J: TRBJ1-1
size: NA
length: 14
D: TRBD1
V: TRBV20-1
DNA: TGCAGTGCTAGGGACAGGGCCCGGAACACTGAAGCTTTCTTT
CDR3: CSARDRARNTEAFF